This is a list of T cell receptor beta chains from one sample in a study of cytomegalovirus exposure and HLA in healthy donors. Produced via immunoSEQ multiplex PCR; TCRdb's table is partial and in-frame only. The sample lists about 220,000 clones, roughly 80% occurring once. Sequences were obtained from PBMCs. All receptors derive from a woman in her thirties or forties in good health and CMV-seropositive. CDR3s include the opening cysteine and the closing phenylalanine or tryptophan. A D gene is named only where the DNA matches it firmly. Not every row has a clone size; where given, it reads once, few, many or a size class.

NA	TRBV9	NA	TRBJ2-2	CASSPEGVGELFF	TGTGCCAGCAGCCCCGAGGGGGTCGGGGAGCTGTTTTTT
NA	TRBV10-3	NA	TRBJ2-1	CAISVSGQRMEQFF	TGTGCCATCAGCGTTAGCGGCCAACGGATGGAGCAGTTCTTC
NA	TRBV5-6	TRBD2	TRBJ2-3	CASSLPTSSDTQYF	TGTGCCAGCAGCTTACCGACTAGCTCAGATACGCAGTATTTT
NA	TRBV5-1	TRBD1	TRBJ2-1	CASSGGQGTYNEQFF	TGCGCCAGCAGCGGGGGACAGGGAACCTACAATGAGCAGTTCTTC
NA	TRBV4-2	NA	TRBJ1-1	CASSRTANTEAFF	TGTGCCAGCAGCCGGACAGCCAACACTGAAGCTTTCTTT
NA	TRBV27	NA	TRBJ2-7	CASSAWGRRYEQYF	TGTGCCAGCAGTGCGTGGGGGCGGAGATACGAGCAGTACTTC
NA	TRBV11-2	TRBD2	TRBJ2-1	CASRVAGGHNEQFF	TGTGCCAGCAGGGTAGCGGGGGGGCATAATGAGCAGTTCTTC
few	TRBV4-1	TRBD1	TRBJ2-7	CASSSRTGNPEQYF	TGCGCCAGCAGCTCCCGGACAGGCAATCCCGAGCAGTACTTC
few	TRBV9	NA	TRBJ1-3	CASSASGTGFGSSGNTIYF	TGTGCCAGCAGCGCCTCGGGTACAGGGTTTGGAAGCTCTGGAAACACCATATATTTT
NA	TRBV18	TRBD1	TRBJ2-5	CASSPGQGGFGTQYF	TGTGCCAGCTCGCCGGGACAGGGAGGATTTGGGACCCAGTACTTC
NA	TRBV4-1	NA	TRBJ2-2	CASSQVSGANTGELFF	TGCGCCAGCAGCCAAGTGTCCGGGGCGAACACCGGGGAGCTGTTTTTT
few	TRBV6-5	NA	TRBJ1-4	CASSWGPEEKLFF	TGTGCCAGCAGTTGGGGGCCAGAGGAAAAACTGTTTTTT
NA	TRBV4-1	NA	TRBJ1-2	CASSQGRGITYGYTF	TGCGCCAGCAGCCAAGGAAGGGGGATCACCTATGGCTACACCTTC
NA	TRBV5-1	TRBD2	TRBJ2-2	CASSLTSGGLTGELFF	TGCGCCAGCAGCTTGACTAGCGGGGGGCTCACCGGGGAGCTGTTTTTT
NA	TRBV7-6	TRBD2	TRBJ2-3	CASSLADAGAIDTQYF	TGTGCCAGCAGCTTAGCGGACGCGGGAGCAATAGATACGCAGTATTTT
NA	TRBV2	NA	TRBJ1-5	CASSGEGGQPQHF	TGTGCCAGCAGTGGAGAGGGCGGACAGCCCCAGCATTTT
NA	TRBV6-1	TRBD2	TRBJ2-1	CASSEVYGLAVRQFF	TGTGCCAGCAGTGAAGTGTATGGACTAGCGGTTCGACAGTTCTTC
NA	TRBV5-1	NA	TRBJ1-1	CASSLGGHLNTEAFF	TGCGCCAGCAGCTTGGGGGGGCACTTGAACACTGAAGCTTTCTTT
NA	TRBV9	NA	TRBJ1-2	CASSPTPDGIYGYTF	TGTGCCAGCAGCCCTACTCCCGACGGGATCTATGGCTACACCTTC
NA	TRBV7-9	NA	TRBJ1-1	CASSLDRRGMNTEAFF	TGTGCCAGCAGCTTAGATCGGCGGGGTATGAACACTGAAGCTTTCTTT
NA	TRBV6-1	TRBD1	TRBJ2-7	CASRTGTGVVEQYF	TGTGCCAGCAGGACCGGGACAGGGGTCGTCGAGCAGTACTTC
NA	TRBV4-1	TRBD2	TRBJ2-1	CASSLNGGGSYNEQFF	TGCGCCAGCAGCCTTAACGGCGGGGGCTCCTACAATGAGCAGTTCTTC
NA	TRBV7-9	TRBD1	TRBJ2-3	CASSLQGSPTDTQYF	TGTGCCAGCAGCCTACAGGGGTCACCCACAGATACGCAGTATTTT
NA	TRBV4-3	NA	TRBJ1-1	CASSQLRVTEAFF	TGCGCCAGCAGCCAATTGCGGGTCACTGAAGCTTTCTTT
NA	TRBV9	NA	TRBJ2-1	CASSVGLAQYNEQFF	TGTGCCAGCAGCGTAGGGCTAGCGCAGTACAATGAGCAGTTCTTC
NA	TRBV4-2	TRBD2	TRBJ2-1	CASSQDQTSVNEQFF	TGTGCCAGCAGCCAAGATCAGACTAGCGTCAATGAGCAGTTCTTC
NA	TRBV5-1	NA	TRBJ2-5	CASSLKISREETQYF	TGCGCCAGCAGCTTGAAAATTTCCAGGGAAGAGACCCAGTACTTC
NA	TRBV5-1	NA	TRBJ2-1	CASSFGAGPYNEQFF	TGCGCCAGCAGCTTTGGCGCGGGACCCTACAATGAGCAGTTCTTC
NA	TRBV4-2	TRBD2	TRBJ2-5	CASSHKLAMGETQYF	TGTGCCAGCAGCCATAAACTAGCGATGGGAGAGACCCAGTACTTC
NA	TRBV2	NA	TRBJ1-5	CASSEFSDFEPQHF	TGTGCCAGCAGTGAATTCAGTGACTTTGAGCCCCAGCATTTT
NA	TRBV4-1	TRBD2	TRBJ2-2	CASSQGGGAGGELFF	TGCGCCAGCAGCCAGGGCGGGGGGGCCGGCGGGGAGCTGTTTTTT
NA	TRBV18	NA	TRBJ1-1	CASSPRQRGSTEAFF	TGTGCCAGCTCACCACGACAACGGGGGAGCACTGAAGCTTTCTTT
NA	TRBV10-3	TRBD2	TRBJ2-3	CAISLASGSTDTQYF	TGTGCCATCAGCCTTGCTAGCGGTAGCACAGATACGCAGTATTTT
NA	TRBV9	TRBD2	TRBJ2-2	CASSSLGTRSGELFF	TGTGCCAGCAGCTCCCTCGGGACTAGGAGTGGGGAGCTGTTTTTT
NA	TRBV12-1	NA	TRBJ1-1	CASSPGTANTEAFF	TGTGCCAGCAGCCCCGGAACAGCGAACACTGAAGCTTTCTTT
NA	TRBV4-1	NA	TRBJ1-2	CASSRETGTNYGYTF	TGCGCCAGCAGCCGCGAGACAGGCACTAACTATGGCTACACCTTC
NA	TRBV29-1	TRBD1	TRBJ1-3	CSVGQGSGNTIYF	TGCAGCGTTGGACAGGGCTCTGGAAACACCATATATTTT
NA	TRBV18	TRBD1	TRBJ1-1	CASSPGTGNTNTEAFF	TGTGCCAGCTCACCCGGGACAGGGAACACGAACACTGAAGCTTTCTTT
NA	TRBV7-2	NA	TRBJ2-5	CASSLGGRGTQYF	TGTGCCAGCAGCTTAGGTGGTCGGGGGACCCAGTACTTC
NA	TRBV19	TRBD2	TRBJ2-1	CASSMLAGGVDEQFF	TGTGCCAGTAGTATGCTAGCGGGAGGGGTGGATGAGCAGTTCTTC
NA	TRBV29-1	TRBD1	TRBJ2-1	CSRLRDRYNEQFF	TGCAGCAGACTCCGGGACAGATACAATGAGCAGTTCTTC
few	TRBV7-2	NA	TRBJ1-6	CASSGGAGDNSPLHF	TGTGCCAGCAGCGGAGGGGCTGGGGATAATTCACCCCTCCACTTT
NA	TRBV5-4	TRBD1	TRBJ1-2	CASSAGQGYGYTF	TGTGCCAGCAGCGCCGGACAGGGCTATGGCTACACCTTC
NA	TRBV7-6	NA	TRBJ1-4	CASSSERGGKLFF	TGTGCCAGCAGCTCGGAAAGGGGGGGAAAACTGTTTTTT
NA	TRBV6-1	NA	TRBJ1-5	CASLYWTHGNQPQHF	TGTGCCAGCCTGTACTGGACACATGGGAATCAGCCCCAGCATTTT
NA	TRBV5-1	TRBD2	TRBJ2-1	CASSLGAGVYNEQFF	TGCGCCAGCAGCTTGGGTGCGGGGGTCTACAATGAGCAGTTCTTC
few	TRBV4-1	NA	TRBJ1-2	CASSQGGGFDYGYTF	TGCGCCAGCAGCCAAGGAGGGGGTTTTGACTATGGCTACACCTTC
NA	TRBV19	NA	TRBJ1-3	CASQGVENTIYF	TGTGCCAGCCAGGGCGTAGAGAACACCATATATTTT
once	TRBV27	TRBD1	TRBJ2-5	CASRGLGTGPPGGETQYF	TGTGCCAGCAGGGGGCTAGGGACAGGGCCTCCAGGGGGAGAGACCCAGTACTTC
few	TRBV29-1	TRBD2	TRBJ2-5	CSVDGGEETQYF	TGCAGCGTTGACGGGGGGGAAGAGACCCAGTACTTC
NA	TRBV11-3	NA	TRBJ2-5	CASSRLDGRGGETQYF	TGTGCCAGCAGCCGCCTTGACGGGAGAGGAGGGGAGACCCAGTACTTC
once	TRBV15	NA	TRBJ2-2	CATSSRGQKIAGELFF	TGTGCCACCAGCAGCCGAGGACAGAAGATCGCCGGGGAGCTGTTTTTT